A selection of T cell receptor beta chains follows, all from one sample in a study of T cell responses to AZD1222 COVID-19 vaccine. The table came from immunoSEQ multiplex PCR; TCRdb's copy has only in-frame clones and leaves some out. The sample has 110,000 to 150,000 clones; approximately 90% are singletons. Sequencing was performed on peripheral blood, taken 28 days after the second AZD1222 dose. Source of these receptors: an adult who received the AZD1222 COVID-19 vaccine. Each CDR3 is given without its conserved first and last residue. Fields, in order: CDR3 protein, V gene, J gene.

ASSSSGTSEYNEQF	TRBV28	TRBJ2-1
SVEDLVFLPTQY	TRBV29-1	TRBJ2-5
SERRGGAF	TRBV20-1	TRBJ1-1
ASSYGTGANEQF	TRBV6-2/TRBV6-3	TRBJ2-1
ASSGGANTEAF	TRBV9	TRBJ1-1
ASSPAGVDEQY	TRBV18	TRBJ2-7
ASSVGLAGGSYNEQF	TRBV7-2	TRBJ2-1
ASSLESAGDLSYEQY	TRBV7-8	TRBJ2-7
ASSSRGQPTDTQY	TRBV6-2/TRBV6-3	TRBJ2-3
ASSQETGGWQY	TRBV4-1	TRBJ2-7
ASRPPGFNPLL	TRBV7-2	TRBJ2-1
SVGGGNYGYT	TRBV29-1	TRBJ1-2
VVVGVAPTREQY	TRBV28	TRBJ2-7
ASSYSTGSPTQPQH	TRBV6-2/TRBV6-3	TRBJ1-5
ASSLSGGTGELF	TRBV7-2	TRBJ2-2
SLGFGYEQF	TRBV29-1	TRBJ2-1
ASSDESVDWRGTIRA	TRBV19	TRBJ1-2
ASSITESTYNEQF	TRBV19	TRBJ2-1
ASSLRRVNQPQH	TRBV27	TRBJ1-5
ASSSGPDTNTGELF	TRBV7-3	TRBJ2-2
ASSFAGGQPQH	TRBV12-3/TRBV12-4	TRBJ1-5
ASSSGGRTQY	TRBV12-3/TRBV12-4	TRBJ2-3
ASRLRDYPNRAGELF	TRBV19	TRBJ2-2
ASSLATTIKAEAF	TRBV7-6	TRBJ1-1
SVEGQEYTEAF	TRBV29-1	TRBJ1-1
ASSLGDSSYEQY	TRBV5-6	TRBJ2-7
ASHSTSSQETQY	TRBV10-1	TRBJ2-5
ASSTETGRSKKLF	TRBV19	TRBJ1-4
ASSLVGGPGELF	TRBV7-2	TRBJ2-2
ASSPGQNYGYT	TRBV6-5	TRBJ1-2
ASSQEGQGVSRKKLF	TRBV4-2	TRBJ1-4
ASSLSGVNTEAF	TRBV3-1/TRBV3-2	TRBJ1-1
ASSLVVGAKNTEAF	TRBV5-1	TRBJ1-1
ASSFGGGLGYT	TRBV11-2	TRBJ1-2
ASSSRPAGQF	TRBV19	TRBJ2-1
ASSASELSYT	TRBV2	TRBJ1-2
ASSYLRDRAYEQY	TRBV6-5	TRBJ2-7
ASSVAPGNNSPLH	TRBV9	TRBJ1-6
ASSIFQGARTEAF	TRBV19	TRBJ1-1
ASTTGGDQPQH	TRBV19	TRBJ1-5
ASSSALRGNYGYT	TRBV28	TRBJ1-2
ASSPATGDEQY	TRBV18	TRBJ2-7
ASRGLAEGSYEQY	TRBV2	TRBJ2-7
ATIRDSNLGELF	TRBV10-3	TRBJ2-2
ASSFSGKAQETQY	TRBV5-1	TRBJ2-5
ASSSISGTSRDTGELF	TRBV11-3	TRBJ2-2
ASSLGQNYGYT	TRBV28	TRBJ1-2
ASSPLGGGNQPQH	TRBV28	TRBJ1-5
ASSMGQGNSGYT	TRBV19	TRBJ1-2
ASSHRQGALSGANVLT	TRBV27	TRBJ2-6
ASGSYEQY	TRBV6-5	TRBJ2-7